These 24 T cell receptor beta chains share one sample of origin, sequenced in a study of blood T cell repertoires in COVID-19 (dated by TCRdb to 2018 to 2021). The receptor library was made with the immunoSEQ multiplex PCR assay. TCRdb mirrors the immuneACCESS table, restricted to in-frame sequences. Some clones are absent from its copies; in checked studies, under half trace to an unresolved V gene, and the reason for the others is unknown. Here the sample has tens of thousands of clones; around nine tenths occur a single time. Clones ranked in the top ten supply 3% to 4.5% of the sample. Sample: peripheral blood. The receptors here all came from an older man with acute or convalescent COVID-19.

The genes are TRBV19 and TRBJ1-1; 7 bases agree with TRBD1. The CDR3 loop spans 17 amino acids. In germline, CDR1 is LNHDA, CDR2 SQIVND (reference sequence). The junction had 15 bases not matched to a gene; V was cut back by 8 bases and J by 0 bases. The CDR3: CASQRGRIDFMNTEAFF. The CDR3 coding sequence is TGTGCCAGTCAAAGGGGGCGGATAGACTTCATGAACACTGAAGCTTTCTTT.

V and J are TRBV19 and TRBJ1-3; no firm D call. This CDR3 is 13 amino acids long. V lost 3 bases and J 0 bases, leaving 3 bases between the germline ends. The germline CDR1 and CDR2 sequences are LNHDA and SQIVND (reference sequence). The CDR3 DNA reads TGTGCCAGTAGTATTAACTCTGGAAACACCATATATTTT. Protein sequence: CASSINSGNTIYF. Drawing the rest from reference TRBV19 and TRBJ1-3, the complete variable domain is DGGITQSPKYLFRKEGQNVTLSCEQNLNHDAMYWYRQDPGQGLRLIYYSQIVNDFQKGDIAEGYSVSREKKESFPLTVTSAQKNPTAFYLCASSINSGNTIYFGEGSWLTVV.

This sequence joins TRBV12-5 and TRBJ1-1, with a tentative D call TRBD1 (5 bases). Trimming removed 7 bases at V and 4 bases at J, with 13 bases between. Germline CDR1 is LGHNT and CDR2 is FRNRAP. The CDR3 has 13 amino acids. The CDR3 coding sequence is TGTGCTAGTGCCCATGGGGGGGGCACTGAAGCTTTCTTT. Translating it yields CASAHGGGTEAFF.

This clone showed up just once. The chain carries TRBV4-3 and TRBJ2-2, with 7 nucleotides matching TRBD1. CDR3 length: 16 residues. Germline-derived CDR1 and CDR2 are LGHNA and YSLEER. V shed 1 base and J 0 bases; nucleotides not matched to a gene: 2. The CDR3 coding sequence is TGCGCCAGCAGCCAAGCGGGACAGACGAACACCGGGGAGCTGTTTTTT. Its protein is CASSQAGQTNTGELFF.

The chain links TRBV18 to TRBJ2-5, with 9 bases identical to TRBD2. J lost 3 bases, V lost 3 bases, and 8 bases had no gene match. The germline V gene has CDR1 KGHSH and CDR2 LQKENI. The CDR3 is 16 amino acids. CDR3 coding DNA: TGTGCCAGCTCACCCCAAGGGCTAGCGGGGAAAGAGACCCAGTACTTC. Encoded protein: CASSPQGLAGKETQYF.

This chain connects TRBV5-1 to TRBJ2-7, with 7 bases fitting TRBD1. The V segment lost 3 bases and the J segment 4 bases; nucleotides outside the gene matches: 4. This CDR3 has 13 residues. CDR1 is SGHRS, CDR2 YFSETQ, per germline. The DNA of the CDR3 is TGCGCCAGCAGCTGGGACAGAGATTACGAGCAGTACTTC. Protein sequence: CASSWDRDYEQYF. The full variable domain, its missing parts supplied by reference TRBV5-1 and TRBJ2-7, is KAGVTQTPRYLIKTRGQQVTLSCSPISGHRSVSWYQQTPGQGLQFLFEYFSETQRNKGNFPGRFSGRQFSNSRSEMNVSTLELGDSALYLCASSWDRDYEQYFGPGTRLTVT.

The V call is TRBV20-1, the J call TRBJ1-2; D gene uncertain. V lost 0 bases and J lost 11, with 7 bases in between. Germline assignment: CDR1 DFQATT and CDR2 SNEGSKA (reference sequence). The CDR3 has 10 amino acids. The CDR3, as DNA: TGCAGTGCTAGAGAGGAGGCTTACACCTTC. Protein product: CSAREEAYTF.

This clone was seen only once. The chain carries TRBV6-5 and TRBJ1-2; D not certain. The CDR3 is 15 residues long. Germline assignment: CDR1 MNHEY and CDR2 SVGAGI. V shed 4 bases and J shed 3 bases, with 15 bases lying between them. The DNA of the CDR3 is TGTGCCAGCAGTTGGATAGGACGGGAAGACTATGGCTACACCTTC. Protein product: CASSWIGREDYGYTF.

CDR3 sequence (DNA): TGCGCCAGCAGCTTATCTTGGACTAGCGGGGGTACAGATACGCAGTATTTT. Protein: CASSLSWTSGGTDTQYF. This rearrangement joins TRBV5-1 to TRBJ2-3, with 13 bases fitting TRBD2. CDR1 and CDR2 from the germline V gene are SGHRS and YFSETQ. The CDR3 has 17 amino acids. With V trimmed by 2 bases and J by 3 bases, 6 bases remained unmatched.

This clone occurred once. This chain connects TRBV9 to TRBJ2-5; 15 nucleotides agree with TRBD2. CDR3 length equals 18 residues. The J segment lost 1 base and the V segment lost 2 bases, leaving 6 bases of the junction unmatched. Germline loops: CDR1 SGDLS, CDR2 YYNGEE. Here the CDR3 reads CASSVGLAGGPGQETQYF. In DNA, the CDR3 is TGTGCCAGCAGCGTTGGACTAGCGGGGGGGCCGGGCCAAGAGACCCAGTACTTC. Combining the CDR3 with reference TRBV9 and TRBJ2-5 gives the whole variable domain DSGVTQTPKHLITATGQRVTLRCSPRSGDLSVYWYQQSLDQGLQFLIQYYNGEERAKGNILERFSAQQFPDLHSELNLSSLELGDSALYFCASSVGLAGGPGQETQYFGPGTRLLVL.

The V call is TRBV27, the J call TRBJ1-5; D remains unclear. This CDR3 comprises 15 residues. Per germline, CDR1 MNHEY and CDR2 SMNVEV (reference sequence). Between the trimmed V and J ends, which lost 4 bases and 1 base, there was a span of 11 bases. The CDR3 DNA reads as TGTGCCAGCAGTTATGTGCCGCGGAGCAATCAGCCCCAGCATTTT. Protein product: CASSYVPRSNQPQHF.

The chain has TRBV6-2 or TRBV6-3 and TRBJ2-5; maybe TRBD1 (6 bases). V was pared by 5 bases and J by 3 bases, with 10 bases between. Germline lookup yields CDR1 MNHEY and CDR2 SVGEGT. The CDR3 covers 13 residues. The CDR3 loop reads CASSPWTEETQYF. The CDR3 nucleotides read TGTGCCAGCAGTCCCTGGACAGAAGAGACCCAGTACTTC.

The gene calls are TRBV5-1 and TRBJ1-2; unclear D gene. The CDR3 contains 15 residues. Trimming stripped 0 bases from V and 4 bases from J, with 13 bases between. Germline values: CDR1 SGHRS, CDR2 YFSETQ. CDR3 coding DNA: TGCGCCAGCAGCTTGGGAGACACTTCGAGCTATGGCTACACCTTC. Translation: CASSLGDTSSYGYTF.

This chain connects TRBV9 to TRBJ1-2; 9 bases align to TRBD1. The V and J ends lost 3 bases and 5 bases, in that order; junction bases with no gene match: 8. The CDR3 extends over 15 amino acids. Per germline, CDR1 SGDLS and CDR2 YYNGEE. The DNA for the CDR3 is TGTGCCAGCAGCGGATCACAGGGGGCGGATTATGGCTACACCTTC. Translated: CASSGSQGADYGYTF.

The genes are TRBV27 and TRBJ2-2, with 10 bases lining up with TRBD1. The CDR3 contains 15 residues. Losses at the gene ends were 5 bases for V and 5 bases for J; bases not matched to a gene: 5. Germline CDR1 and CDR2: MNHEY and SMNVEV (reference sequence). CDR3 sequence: CASSIDRGRTGELFF. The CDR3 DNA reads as TGTGCCAGCAGTATCGACAGGGGGCGGACCGGGGAGCTGTTTTTT.

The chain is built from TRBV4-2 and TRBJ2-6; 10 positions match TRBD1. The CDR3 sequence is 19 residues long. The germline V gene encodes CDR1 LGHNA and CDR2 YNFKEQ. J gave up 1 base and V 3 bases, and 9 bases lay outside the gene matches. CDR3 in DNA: TGTGCCAGCAGCCAGTCTACGACAGGGGGCTTTTCTGGGGCCAACGTCCTGACTTTC. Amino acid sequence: CASSQSTTGGFSGANVLTF.

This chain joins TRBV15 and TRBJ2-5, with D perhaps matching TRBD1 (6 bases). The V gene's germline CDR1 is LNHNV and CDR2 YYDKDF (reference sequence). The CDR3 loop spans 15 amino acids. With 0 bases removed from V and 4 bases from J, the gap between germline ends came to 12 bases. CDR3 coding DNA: TGTGCCACCAGCAGAGATCAGGGGTACGGAGAGACCCAGTACTTC. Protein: CATSRDQGYGETQYF.

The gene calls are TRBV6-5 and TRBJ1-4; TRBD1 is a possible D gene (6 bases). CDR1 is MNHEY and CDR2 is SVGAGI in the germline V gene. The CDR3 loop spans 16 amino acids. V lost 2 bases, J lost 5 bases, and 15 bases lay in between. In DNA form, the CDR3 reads TGTGCCAGCAGTTACACTAAAGGGGGGGGAAATGAAAAACTGTTTTTT. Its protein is CASSYTKGGGNEKLFF.

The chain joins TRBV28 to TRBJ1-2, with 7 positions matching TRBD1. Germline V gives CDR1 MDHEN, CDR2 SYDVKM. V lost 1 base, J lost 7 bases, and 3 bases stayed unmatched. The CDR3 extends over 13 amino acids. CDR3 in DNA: TGTGCCAGCAGTTTATCTAAGGGGGCTGGCTACACCTTC. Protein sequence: CASSLSKGAGYTF.

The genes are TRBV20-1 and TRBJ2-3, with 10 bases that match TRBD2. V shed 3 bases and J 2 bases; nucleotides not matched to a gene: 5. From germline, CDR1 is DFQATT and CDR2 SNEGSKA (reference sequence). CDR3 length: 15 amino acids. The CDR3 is CSASRLAGVTDTQYF. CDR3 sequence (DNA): TGCAGTGCTAGTCGCCTAGCGGGGGTCACAGATACGCAGTATTTT.

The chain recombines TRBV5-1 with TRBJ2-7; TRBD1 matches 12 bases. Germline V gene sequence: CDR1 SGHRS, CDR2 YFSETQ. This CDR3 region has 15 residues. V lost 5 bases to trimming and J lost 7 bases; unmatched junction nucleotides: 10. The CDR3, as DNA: TGCGCCAGCAGTATTCCGGGACAGGGGGCCCGTGAGCAGTACTTC. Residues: CASSIPGQGAREQYF.

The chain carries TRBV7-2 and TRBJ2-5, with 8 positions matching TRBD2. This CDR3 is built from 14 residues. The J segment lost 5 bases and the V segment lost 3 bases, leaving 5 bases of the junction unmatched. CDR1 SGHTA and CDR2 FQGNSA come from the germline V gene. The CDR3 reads CASSFGTRVETQYF. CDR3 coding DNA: TGTGCCAGCAGCTTCGGGACTAGAGTGGAGACCCAGTACTTC.

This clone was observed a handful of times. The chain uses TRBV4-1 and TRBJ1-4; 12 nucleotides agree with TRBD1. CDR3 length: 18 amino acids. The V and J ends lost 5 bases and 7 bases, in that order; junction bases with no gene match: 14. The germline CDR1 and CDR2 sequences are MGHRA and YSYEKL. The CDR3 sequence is CASSARAGDRGQVEKLFF. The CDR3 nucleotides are TGCGCCAGCAGCGCAAGGGCGGGGGACAGGGGGCAGGTTGAAAAACTGTTTTTT.

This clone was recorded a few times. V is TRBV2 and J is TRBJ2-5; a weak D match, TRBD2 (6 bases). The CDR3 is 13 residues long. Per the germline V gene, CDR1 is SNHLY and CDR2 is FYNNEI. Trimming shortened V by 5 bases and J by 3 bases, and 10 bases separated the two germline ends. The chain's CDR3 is CASSPGEKETQYF. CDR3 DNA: TGTGCCAGCAGTCCGGGGGAAAAAGAGACCCAGTACTTC.